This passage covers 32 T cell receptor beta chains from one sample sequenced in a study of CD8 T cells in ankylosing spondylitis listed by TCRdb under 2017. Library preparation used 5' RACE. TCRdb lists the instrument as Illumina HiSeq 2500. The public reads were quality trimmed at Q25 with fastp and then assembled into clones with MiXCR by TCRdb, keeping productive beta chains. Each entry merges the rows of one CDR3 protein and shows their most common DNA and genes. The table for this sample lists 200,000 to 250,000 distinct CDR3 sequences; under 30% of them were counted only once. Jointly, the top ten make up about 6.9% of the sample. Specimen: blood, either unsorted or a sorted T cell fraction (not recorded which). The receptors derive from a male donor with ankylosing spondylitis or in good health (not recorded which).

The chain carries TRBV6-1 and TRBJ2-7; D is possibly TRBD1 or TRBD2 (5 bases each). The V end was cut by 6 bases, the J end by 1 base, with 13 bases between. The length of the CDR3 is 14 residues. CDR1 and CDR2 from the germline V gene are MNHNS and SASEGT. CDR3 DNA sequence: TGTGCCAGCAGATTGGGACGGCGATCCTACGAGCAGTACTTC. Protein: CASRLGRRSYEQYF.

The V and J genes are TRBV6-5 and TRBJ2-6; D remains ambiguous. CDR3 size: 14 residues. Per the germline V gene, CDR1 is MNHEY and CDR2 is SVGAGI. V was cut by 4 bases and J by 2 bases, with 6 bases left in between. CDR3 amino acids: CASSLAAGANVLTF. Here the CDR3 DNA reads TGTGCCAGCAGTTTGGCGGCTGGGGCCAACGTCCTGACTTTC.

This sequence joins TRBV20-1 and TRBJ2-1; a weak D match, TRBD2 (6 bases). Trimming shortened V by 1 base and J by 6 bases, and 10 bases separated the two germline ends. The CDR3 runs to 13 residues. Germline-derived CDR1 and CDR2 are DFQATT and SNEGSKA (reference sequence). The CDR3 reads CSARGFSGNEQFF. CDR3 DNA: TGCAGTGCTAGAGGGTTTAGCGGCAATGAGCAGTTCTTC.

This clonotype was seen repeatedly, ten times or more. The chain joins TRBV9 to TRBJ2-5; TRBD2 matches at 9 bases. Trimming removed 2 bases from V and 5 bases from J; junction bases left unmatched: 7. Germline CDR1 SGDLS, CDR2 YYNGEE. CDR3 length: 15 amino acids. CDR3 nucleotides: TGTGCCAGCAGCGTGACTAGCGGACGGAAGGAGACCCAGTACTTC. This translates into CASSVTSGRKETQYF.

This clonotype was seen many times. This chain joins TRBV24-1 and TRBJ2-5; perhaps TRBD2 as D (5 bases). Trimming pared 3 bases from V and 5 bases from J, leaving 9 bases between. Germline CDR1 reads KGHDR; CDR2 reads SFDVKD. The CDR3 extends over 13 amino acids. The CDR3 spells CATSDPPGETQYF. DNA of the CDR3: TGTGCCACCAGTGATCCCCCGGGGGAGACCCAGTACTTC.

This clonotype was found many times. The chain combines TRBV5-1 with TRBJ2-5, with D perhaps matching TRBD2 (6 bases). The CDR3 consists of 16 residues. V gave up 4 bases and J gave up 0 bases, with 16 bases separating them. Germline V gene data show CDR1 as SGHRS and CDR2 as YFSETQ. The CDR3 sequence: CASSASSGGYQETQYF. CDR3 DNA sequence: TGCGCCAGCAGCGCCTCCTCCGGGGGATACCAAGAGACCCAGTACTTC.

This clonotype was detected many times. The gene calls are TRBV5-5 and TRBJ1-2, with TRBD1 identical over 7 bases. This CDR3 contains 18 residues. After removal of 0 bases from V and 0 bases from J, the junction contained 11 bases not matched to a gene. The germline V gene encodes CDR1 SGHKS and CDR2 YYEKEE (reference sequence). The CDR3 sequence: CASSLEEGAVRSNYGYTF. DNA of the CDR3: TGTGCCAGCAGCTTGGAGGAGGGGGCAGTACGATCTAACTATGGCTACACCTTC.

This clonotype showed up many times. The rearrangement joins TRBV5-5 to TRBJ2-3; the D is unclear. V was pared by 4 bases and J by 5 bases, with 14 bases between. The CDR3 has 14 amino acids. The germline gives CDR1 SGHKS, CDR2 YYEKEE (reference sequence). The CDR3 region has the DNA TGTGCCAGCAGCCTTTTTGGGGTTGGAGATACGCAGTATTTT. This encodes CASSLFGVGDTQYF.

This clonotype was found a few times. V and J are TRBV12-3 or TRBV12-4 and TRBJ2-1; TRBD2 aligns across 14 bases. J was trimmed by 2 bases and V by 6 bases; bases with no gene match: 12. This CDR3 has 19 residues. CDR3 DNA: TGTGCCAGCAGCCATGGACTAGCGGGAGGTACCGGGGCCTACAATGAGCAGTTCTTC. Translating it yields CASSHGLAGGTGAYNEQFF.

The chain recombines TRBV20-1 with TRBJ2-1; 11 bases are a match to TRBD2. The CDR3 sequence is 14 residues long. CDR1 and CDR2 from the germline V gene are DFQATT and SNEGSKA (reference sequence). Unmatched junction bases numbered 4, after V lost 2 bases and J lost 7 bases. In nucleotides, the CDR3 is TGCAGTGCTAGAAGGTCTAGCGGGAGGAATGAGCAGTTCTTC. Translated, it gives CSARRSSGRNEQFF.

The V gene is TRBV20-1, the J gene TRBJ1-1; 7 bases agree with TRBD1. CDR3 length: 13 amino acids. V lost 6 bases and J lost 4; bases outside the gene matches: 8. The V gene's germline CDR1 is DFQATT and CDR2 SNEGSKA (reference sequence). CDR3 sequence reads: CSAPDRTVTEAFF. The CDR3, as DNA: TGCAGTGCCCCGGACAGGACAGTCACTGAAGCTTTCTTT.

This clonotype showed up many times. The CDR3 is CASSRTTSYEQYF. The CDR3 DNA follows: TGCGCCAGCAGCCGGACTACCTCCTACGAGCAGTACTTC. The chain links TRBV4-1 to TRBJ2-7; tentative D call: TRBD2 (6 bases). This CDR3 spans 13 amino acids. Germline V gene data show CDR1 as MGHRA and CDR2 as YSYEKL. V lost 4 bases and J 0 bases, leaving 7 bases between the germline ends.

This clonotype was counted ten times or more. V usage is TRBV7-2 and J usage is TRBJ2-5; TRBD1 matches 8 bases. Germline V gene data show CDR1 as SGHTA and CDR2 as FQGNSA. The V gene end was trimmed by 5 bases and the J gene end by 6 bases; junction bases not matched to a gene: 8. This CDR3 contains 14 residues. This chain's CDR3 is CASSHSTGDKTQYF. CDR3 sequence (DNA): TGTGCCAGCAGCCACTCGACAGGGGATAAGACCCAGTACTTC.

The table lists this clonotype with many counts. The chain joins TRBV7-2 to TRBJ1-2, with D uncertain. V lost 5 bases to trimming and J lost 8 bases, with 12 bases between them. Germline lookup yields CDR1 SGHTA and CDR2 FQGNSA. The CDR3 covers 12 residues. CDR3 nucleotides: TGTGCCAGCAGCGCGGACTGGCGAGGCTACACCTTC. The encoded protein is CASSADWRGYTF.

The CDR3 sequence is CASSLAYTDTQYF. The CDR3 DNA reads TGTGCCAGCAGTTTAGCCTACACAGATACGCAGTATTTT. The J gene is TRBJ2-3, the V gene TRBV12-3 or TRBV12-4, with no clear D. V was shortened by 0 bases and J by 2 bases, with 3 bases between the two germline ends. The CDR3 spans 13 residues.

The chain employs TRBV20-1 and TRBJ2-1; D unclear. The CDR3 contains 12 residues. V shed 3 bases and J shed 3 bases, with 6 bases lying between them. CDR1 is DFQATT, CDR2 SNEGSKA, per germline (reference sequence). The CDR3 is CSASSSYNEQFF. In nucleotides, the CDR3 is TGCAGTGCTAGTTCCAGCTACAATGAGCAGTTCTTC.

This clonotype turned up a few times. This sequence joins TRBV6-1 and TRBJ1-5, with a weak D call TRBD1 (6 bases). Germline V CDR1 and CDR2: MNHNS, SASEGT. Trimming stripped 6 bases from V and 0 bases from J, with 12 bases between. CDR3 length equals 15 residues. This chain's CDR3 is CASRADRHSNQPQHF. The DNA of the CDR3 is TGTGCCAGCAGAGCGGACAGACATAGCAATCAGCCCCAGCATTTT.

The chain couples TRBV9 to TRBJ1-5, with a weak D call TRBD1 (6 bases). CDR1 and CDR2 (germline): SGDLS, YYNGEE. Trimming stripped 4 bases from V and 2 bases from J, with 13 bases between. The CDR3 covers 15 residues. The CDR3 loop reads CASSPTGTGNQPQHF. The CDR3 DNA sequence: TGTGCCAGCAGCCCTACAGGGACGGGCAATCAGCCCCAGCATTTT.

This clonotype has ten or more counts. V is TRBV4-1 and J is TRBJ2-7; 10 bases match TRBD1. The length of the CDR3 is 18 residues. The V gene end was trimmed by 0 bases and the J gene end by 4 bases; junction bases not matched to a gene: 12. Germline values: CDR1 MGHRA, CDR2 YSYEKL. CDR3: CASSQDGLGQGFSYEQYF. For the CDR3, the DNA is TGCGCCAGCAGCCAAGATGGCTTGGGACAGGGGTTCTCTTACGAGCAGTACTTC.

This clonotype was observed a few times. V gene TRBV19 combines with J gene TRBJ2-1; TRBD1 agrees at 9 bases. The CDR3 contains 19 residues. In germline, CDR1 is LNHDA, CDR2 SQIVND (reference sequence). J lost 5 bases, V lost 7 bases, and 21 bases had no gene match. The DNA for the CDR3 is TGTGCCAGTACCCCGACAGGGGGGAGTTTGTCCCTCCGTCACAATGAGCAGTTCTTC. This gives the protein CASTPTGGSLSLRHNEQFF.

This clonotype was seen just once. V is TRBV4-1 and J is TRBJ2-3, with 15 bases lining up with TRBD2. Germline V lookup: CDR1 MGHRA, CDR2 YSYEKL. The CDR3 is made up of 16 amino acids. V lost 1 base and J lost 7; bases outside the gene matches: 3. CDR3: CASSQVGTSGRYTQYF. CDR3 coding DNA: TGCGCCAGCAGCCAAGTTGGGACTAGCGGGAGGTATACGCAGTATTTT.

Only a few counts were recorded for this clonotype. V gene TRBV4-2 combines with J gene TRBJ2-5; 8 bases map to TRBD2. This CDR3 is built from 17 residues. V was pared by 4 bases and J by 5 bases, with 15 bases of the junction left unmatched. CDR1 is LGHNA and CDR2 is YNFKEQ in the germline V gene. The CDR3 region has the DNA TGTGCCAGCAGCCCCCTCGAGGCGAGCGGGAGAGGGGAGACCCAGTACTTC. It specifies CASSPLEASGRGETQYF.

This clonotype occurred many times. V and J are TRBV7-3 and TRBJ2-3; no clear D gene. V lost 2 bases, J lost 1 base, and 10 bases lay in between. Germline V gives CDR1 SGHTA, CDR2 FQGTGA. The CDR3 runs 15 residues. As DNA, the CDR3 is TGTGCCAGCAGCTTAGAATGGGCCGGCACAGATACGCAGTATTTT. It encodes CASSLEWAGTDTQYF.

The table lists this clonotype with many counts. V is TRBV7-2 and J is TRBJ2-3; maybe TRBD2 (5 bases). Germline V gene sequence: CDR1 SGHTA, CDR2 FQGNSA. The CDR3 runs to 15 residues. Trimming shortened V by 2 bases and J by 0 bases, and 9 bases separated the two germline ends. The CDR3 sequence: CASSLSGTSTDTQYF. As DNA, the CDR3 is TGTGCCAGCAGCTTAAGCGGAACTAGCACAGATACGCAGTATTTT.

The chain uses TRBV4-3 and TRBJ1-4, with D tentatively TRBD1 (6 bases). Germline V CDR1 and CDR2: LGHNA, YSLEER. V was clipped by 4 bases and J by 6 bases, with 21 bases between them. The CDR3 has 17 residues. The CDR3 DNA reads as TGCGCCAGCAGCCCCAACCCTCAGGGGATGGGGCATGAAAAACTGTTTTTT. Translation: CASSPNPQGMGHEKLFF.

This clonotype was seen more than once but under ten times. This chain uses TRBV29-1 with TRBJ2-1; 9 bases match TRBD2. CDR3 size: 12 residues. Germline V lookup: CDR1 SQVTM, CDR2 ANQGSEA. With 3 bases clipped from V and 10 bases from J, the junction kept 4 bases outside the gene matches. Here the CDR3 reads CSVETSGYEQFF. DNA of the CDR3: TGCAGCGTTGAGACTAGCGGTTACGAGCAGTTCTTC.

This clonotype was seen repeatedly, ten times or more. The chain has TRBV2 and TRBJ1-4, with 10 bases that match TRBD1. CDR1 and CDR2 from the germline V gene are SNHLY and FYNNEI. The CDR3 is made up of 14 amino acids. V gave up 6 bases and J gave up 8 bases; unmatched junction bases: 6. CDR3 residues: CASSAGQGEEKLFF. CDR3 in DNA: TGTGCCAGCAGCGCTGGACAGGGGGAAGAAAAACTGTTTTTT.

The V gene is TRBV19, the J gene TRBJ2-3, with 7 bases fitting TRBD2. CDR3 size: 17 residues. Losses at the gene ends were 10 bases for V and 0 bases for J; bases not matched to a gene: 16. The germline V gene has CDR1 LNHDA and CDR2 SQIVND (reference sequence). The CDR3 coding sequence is TGTGCCACCCCTTTCAGGGACTATATCTTTAGCACAGATACGCAGTATTTT. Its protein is CATPFRDYIFSTDTQYF.

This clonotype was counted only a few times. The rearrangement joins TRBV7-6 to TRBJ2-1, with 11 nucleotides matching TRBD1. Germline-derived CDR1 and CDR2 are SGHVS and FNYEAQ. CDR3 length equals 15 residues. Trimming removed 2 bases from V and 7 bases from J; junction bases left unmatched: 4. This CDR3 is CASSLRGQGGNEQFF. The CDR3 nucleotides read TGTGCCAGCAGCTTACGGGGACAGGGGGGGAATGAGCAGTTCTTC. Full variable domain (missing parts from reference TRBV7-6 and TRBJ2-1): GAGVSQSPRYKVTKRGQDVALRCDPISGHVSLYWYRQALGQGPEFLTYFNYEAQQDKSGLPNDRFSAERPEGSISTLTIQRTEQRDSAMYRCASSLRGQGGNEQFFGPGTRLTVL.

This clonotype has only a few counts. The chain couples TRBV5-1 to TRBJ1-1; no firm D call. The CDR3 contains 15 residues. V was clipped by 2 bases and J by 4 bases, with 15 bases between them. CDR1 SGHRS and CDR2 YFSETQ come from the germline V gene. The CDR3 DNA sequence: TGCGCCAGCAGCTTCGGGTCGGGAGGAATCACTGAAGCTTTCTTT. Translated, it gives CASSFGSGGITEAFF.

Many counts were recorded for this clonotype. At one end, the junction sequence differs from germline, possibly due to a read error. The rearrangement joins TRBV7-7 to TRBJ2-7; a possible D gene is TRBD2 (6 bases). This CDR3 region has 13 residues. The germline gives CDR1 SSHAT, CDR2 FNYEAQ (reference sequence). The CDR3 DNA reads TGTGCTAGCAGCTTAGCGGAGGGCGGTGAGCAGTACTTC. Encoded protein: CASSLAEGGEQYF.

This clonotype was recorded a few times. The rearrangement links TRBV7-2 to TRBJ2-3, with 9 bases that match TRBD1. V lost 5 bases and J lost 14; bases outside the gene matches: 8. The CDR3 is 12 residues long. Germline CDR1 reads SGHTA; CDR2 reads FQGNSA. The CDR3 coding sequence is TGTGCCAGCAGCGGGGACAGGGAGAGACTGTATTTT. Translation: CASSGDRERLYF. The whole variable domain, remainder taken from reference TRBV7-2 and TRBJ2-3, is GAGVSQSPSNKVTEKGKDVELRCDPISGHTALYWYRQSLGQGLEFLIYFQGNSAPDKSGLPSDRFSAERTGGSVSTLTIQRTQQEDSAVYLCASSGDRERLYFGPGTRLTVL.